A single sample gave rise to the 27 T cell receptor beta chains below, sequenced in a study of T-cell reconstitution after alpha-beta-depleted transplantation in children. As it was prepared, the TCRbeta library received unique molecular identifiers. Each CDR3 protein gets one entry after TCRdb re-called the PCR reads with MiXCR. Of around 72,000 distinct CDR3 sequences listed, 4% to 5% are singletons. The source material was PBMCs, mostly from graft donor cells, sampled 180 days after TCRalphabeta/CD19-depleted stem cell transplant. The source is a boy in the first two years of life who had a stem cell transplant for acute myeloid leukemia, so the T cells may come from the graft donor.

This clonotype was counted only a few times. The chain recombines TRBV5-8 with TRBJ1-1; D remains unclear. CDR3 length: 16 residues. The germline V gene encodes CDR1 SGHTS and CDR2 YDEGEE. The V end lost 5 bases, the J end lost 0 bases, and 17 bases lay between the germline ends. This CDR3 is CASSKVGELLNTEAFF. In DNA form, the CDR3 reads TGTGCCAGCAGTAAGGTGGGAGAATTATTGAACACTGAAGCTTTCTTT.

This clonotype was detected many times. The chain has TRBV5-1 and TRBJ2-1, with 12 nucleotides matching TRBD2. There are 16 residues in the CDR3. Germline CDR1 is SGHRS and CDR2 is YFSETQ. Unmatched junction bases numbered 6, after V lost 3 bases and J lost 5 bases. DNA of the CDR3: TGCGCCAGCAGCTCCCTAGCGGGGGGGCACGACAATGAGCAGTTCTTC. It yields the protein CASSSLAGGHDNEQFF.

This clonotype came up many times. The chain combines TRBV11-1 with TRBJ2-2; perhaps D is TRBD1 or TRBD2 (6 bases each). Trimming left V 5 bases short and J 0 bases short, with 19 bases between. Germline V CDR1 and CDR2: SGHAT, FQDESV (reference sequence). CDR3 length: 18 amino acids. CDR3: CASSQTRQRGANTGELFF. CDR3 nucleotides: TGTGCCAGCAGCCAAACGAGACAAAGGGGGGCGAACACCGGGGAGCTGTTTTTT.

The table lists this clonotype with a few counts. V is TRBV7-3 and J is TRBJ2-2, with D unclear. The CDR3 has 13 amino acids. The V and J ends lost 2 bases and 5 bases respectively, with 6 bases between them. Germline CDR1 is SGHTA and CDR2 is FQGTGA. For the CDR3, the DNA is TGTGCCAGCAGCTTATTTGGGACCGGGGAGCTGTTTTTT. Its translation: CASSLFGTGELFF.

This clonotype was counted at least ten times. The V call is TRBV11-2, the J call TRBJ1-2; TRBD1 might be the D (6 bases). The CDR3 spans 13 residues. The germline gives CDR1 SGHAT, CDR2 FQNNGV. With 1 base removed from V and 4 bases from J, the gap between germline ends came to 7 bases. This CDR3 is CASSLGQVYGYTF. The CDR3 DNA reads as TGTGCCAGCAGCTTAGGACAGGTCTATGGCTACACCTTC.

This clonotype showed up many times. The gene calls are TRBV7-3 and TRBJ2-5; 9 bases fit TRBD2. The CDR3 has 16 residues. Germline trimming cut 1 base from V and 1 base from J; bases unmatched to any gene: 4. Per germline, CDR1 SGHTA and CDR2 FQGTGA. CDR3 amino acids: CASSLMAGGIQETQYF. CDR3 nucleotide sequence: TGTGCCAGCAGCTTAATGGCGGGGGGGATCCAAGAGACCCAGTACTTC.

This clonotype was detected only a few times. The chain is built from TRBV4-2 and TRBJ2-5, with D maybe TRBD1 (5 bases). Trimming cost V 1 base and J 1 base, with 10 bases left between them. The germline V gene encodes CDR1 LGHNA and CDR2 YNFKEQ. The CDR3 has 15 amino acids. CDR3 nucleotide sequence: TGTGCCAGCAGCCAAGCCGAGACAGTCCAAGAGACCCAGTACTTC. Its protein is CASSQAETVQETQYF.

This clonotype has ten or more counts. The V gene is TRBV12-3 or TRBV12-4, the J gene TRBJ2-1, with a tentative D call TRBD1 (5 bases). This CDR3 comprises 12 residues. The V end was cut by 4 bases, the J end by 10 bases, with 11 bases between. Here the CDR3 reads CASSSVGPEQFF. CDR3 sequence (DNA): TGTGCCAGCAGTTCAGTGGGGCCCGAGCAGTTCTTC.

This clonotype was seen many times. This chain links TRBV10-3 with TRBJ2-3; 9 bases line up with TRBD1. The germline CDR1 and CDR2 sequences are ENHRY and SYGVKD. The length of the CDR3 is 14 residues. With V trimmed by 8 bases and J by 3 bases, 6 bases remained unmatched. DNA of the CDR3: TGTGCCATCGAGGGGACAGGGCCTACAGATACGCAGTATTTT. As protein: CAIEGTGPTDTQYF.

There are a few counts of this clonotype. The V and J genes are TRBV6-1 and TRBJ1-1; 8 bases agree with TRBD1. The CDR3 runs to 14 residues. Trimming cost V 6 bases and J 3 bases; bases outside gene matches: 6. CDR1 and CDR2 (germline): MNHNS, SASEGT. The CDR3 region is CASRPGQGYTEAFF. The DNA for the CDR3 is TGTGCCAGCAGACCTGGACAGGGATACACTGAAGCTTTCTTT.

This clonotype was counted many times. J is TRBJ2-5 and V is TRBV18; D gene unclear. Per germline, CDR1 KGHSH and CDR2 LQKENI. This CDR3 contains 12 residues. V lost 4 bases and J lost 4, with 7 bases in between. CDR3: CASSRAGETQYF. The DNA for the CDR3 is TGTGCCAGCTCACGGGCCGGAGAGACCCAGTACTTC. The full variable domain, its missing parts supplied by reference TRBV18 and TRBJ2-5, is NAGVMQNPRHLVRRRGQEARLRCSPMKGHSHVYWYRQLPEEGLKFMVYLQKENIIDESGMPKERFSAEFPKEGPSILRIQQVVRGDSAAYFCASSRAGETQYFGPGTRLLVL.

In this sample, this clonotype turned up many times. This rearrangement joins TRBV28 to TRBJ2-5, with D maybe TRBD2 (7 bases). Germline-derived CDR1 and CDR2 are MDHEN and SYDVKM. Trimming removed 2 bases at V and 1 base at J, with 17 bases between. The CDR3 is 17 residues long. The CDR3 is CASSLKGGILAQETQYF. CDR3 nucleotide sequence: TGTGCCAGCAGTTTAAAGGGGGGGATCCTGGCCCAAGAGACCCAGTACTTC.

This clonotype was seen repeatedly, ten times or more. The CDR3 DNA reads TGTGCCAGCAGTTTGAACAGCCTACGCTATGGCTACACCTTC. As protein: CASSLNSLRYGYTF. The chain recombines TRBV28 with TRBJ1-2; D is uncertain. Germline V gene sequence: CDR1 MDHEN, CDR2 SYDVKM. Trimming removed 3 bases at V and 4 bases at J, with 12 bases between. This CDR3 comprises 14 residues.

This clonotype was recorded at least ten times. The rearrangement joins TRBV7-2 to TRBJ1-2; a weak D match, TRBD1 (5 bases). This CDR3 comprises 14 residues. CDR1 is SGHTA, CDR2 FQGNSA, per germline. V lost 2 bases, J lost 9 bases, and 16 bases lay in between. The CDR3 bases are TGTGCCAGCAGCTTACCCAGAAGAGGGGTTCGCTACACCTTC. This translates into CASSLPRRGVRYTF.

This rearrangement joins TRBV30 to TRBJ2-7; D not certain. This CDR3 has 14 residues. Germline lookup yields CDR1 GTSNPN and CDR2 SVGIG (reference sequence). Between the trimmed V and J ends, which lost 1 base and 5 bases, there was a span of 15 bases. In DNA form, the CDR3 reads TGTGCCTGGAGTGAAGTGGTAGGGTACGACGAGCAGTACTTC. Protein sequence: CAWSEVVGYDEQYF.

This clonotype was counted at least ten times. The chain couples TRBV7-9 to TRBJ2-5; D is possibly TRBD2 (6 bases). This CDR3 spans 17 amino acids. Trimming shortened V by 5 bases and J by 0 bases, and 19 bases separated the two germline ends. Per the germline V gene, CDR1 is SEHNR and CDR2 is FQNEAQ (reference sequence). For the CDR3, the DNA is TGTGCCAGCAGCAAAACGATGGTAGCGGTGTACCAAGAGACCCAGTACTTC. Its translation is CASSKTMVAVYQETQYF.

This clonotype was observed at least ten times. V and J are TRBV20-1 and TRBJ1-6, with a weak D call TRBD1 (5 bases). CDR1 is DFQATT and CDR2 is SNEGSKA in the germline V gene (reference sequence). V shed 3 bases and J shed 9 bases, with 12 bases lying between them. The CDR3 is 13 residues long. The CDR3 region has the DNA TGCAGTGCTAGTGCAGGGTACGGTTCACCCCTCCACTTT. Protein: CSASAGYGSPLHF.

This clonotype was detected many times. The V call is TRBV25-1, the J call TRBJ1-6; maybe TRBD1 (6 bases). The CDR3 is made up of 14 amino acids. Germline V lookup: CDR1 MGHDK, CDR2 SYGVNS. V dropped 4 bases and J dropped 5 bases, with 9 bases sitting between them. The CDR3 protein is CASSGQVHNSPLHF. The CDR3 DNA is TGTGCCAGCAGTGGACAGGTTCATAATTCACCCCTCCACTTT.

At least ten counts were recorded for this clonotype. This chain links TRBV11-2 with TRBJ1-4; 9 nucleotides agree with TRBD1. After removal of 1 base from V and 0 bases from J, the junction contained 6 bases not matched to a gene. The CDR3 is made up of 18 amino acids. The germline V gene has CDR1 SGHAT and CDR2 FQNNGV. CDR3 in amino acids: CASSLVGTGIATNEKLFF. The CDR3 nucleotides are TGTGCCAGCAGCTTAGTGGGGACAGGGATTGCAACTAATGAAAAACTGTTTTTT.

This clonotype showed up many times. V gene TRBV12-3 or TRBV12-4 combines with J gene TRBJ2-3; 13 bases fit TRBD2. The V and J ends lost 6 bases and 7 bases, in that order; junction bases with no gene match: 7. There are 15 residues in the CDR3. The CDR3 DNA reads TGTGCCAGCAGCCTTGGGACTAGCGGGGTATATACGCAGTATTTT. Encoded protein: CASSLGTSGVYTQYF.

In its sample, this clonotype was seen many times. In DNA, the CDR3 is TGTGCCAGCCTACACGACTCTGGAAACACCATATATTTT. Protein product: CASLHDSGNTIYF. The V gene is TRBV19, the J gene TRBJ1-3; D not certain. Trimming stripped 9 bases from V and 0 bases from J, with 9 bases between. CDR3 size: 13 residues. Germline V CDR1 and CDR2: LNHDA, SQIVND (reference sequence).

This clonotype was counted ten times or more. This sequence joins TRBV28 and TRBJ1-6; no firm D call. Trimming took 5 bases from V and 8 from J, leaving 16 bases between them. The length of the CDR3 is 15 residues. Germline assignment: CDR1 MDHEN and CDR2 SYDVKM. The chain's CDR3 is CASSTTRKPYSPLHF. The DNA of the CDR3 is TGTGCCAGCAGTACGACACGGAAGCCGTATTCACCCCTCCACTTT.

There are many counts of this clonotype. V and J are TRBV4-3 and TRBJ2-7; TRBD1 aligns across 8 bases. The CDR3 is 15 amino acids. V was clipped by 4 bases and J by 5 bases; unmatched bases: 10. Germline V CDR1 and CDR2: LGHNA, YSLEER. The CDR3 loop is CASSRETGARDEQYF. As DNA, the CDR3 is TGCGCCAGCAGCCGGGAGACAGGGGCCAGAGACGAGCAGTACTTC.

This clonotype has only a few counts. The chain combines TRBV21-1 with TRBJ2-7. TRBV21-1 is labeled a pseudogene. This CDR3 is 13 amino acids long. The CDR3 loop reads CASSKPSRYEQYF. CDR3 in DNA: TGTGCCAGCAGCAAACCCAGTAGATACGAGCAGTACTTC.

There are many counts of this clonotype. V and J are TRBV6-2 or TRBV6-3 and TRBJ2-7; 7 nucleotides agree with TRBD1. V dropped 5 bases and J dropped 1; count of bases not matched to a gene: 2. Germline CDR1 reads MNHEY; CDR2 reads SVGEGT. The CDR3 contains 13 residues. CDR3 sequence: CASSRGQSYEQYF. The DNA of the CDR3 is TGTGCCAGCAGTAGGGGACAGTCCTACGAGCAGTACTTC.

This clonotype was seen repeatedly, ten times or more. J is TRBJ2-5 and V is TRBV11-3; 7 positions agree with TRBD1. Unmatched junction bases numbered 4, after V lost 4 bases and J lost 2 bases. The CDR3 extends over 14 amino acids. Germline-derived CDR1 and CDR2 are SGHNT and YENEEA. In DNA form, the CDR3 reads TGTGCCAGCAGCTCAGAGGGACAGCAAGAGACCCAGTACTTC. Its protein product is CASSSEGQQETQYF. The full variable domain, its missing parts supplied by reference TRBV11-3 and TRBJ2-5, is EAGVVQSPRYKIIEKKQPVAFWCNPISGHNTLYWYLQNLGQGPELLIRYENEEAVDDSQLPKDRFSAERLKGVDSTLKIQPAELGDSAVYLCASSSEGQQETQYFGPGTRLLVL.

At least ten counts were recorded for this clonotype. The chain couples TRBV15 to TRBJ2-2, with D hard to call. V lost 0 bases and J lost 6, with 14 bases in between. The CDR3 covers 16 residues. Germline CDR1 is LNHNV and CDR2 is YYDKDF (reference sequence). The CDR3 loop reads CATSRDFPVEAGELFF. The DNA of the CDR3 is TGTGCCACCAGCAGAGATTTCCCCGTGGAAGCCGGGGAGCTGTTTTTT. The variable domain in full, with the rest retrieved from reference TRBV15 and TRBJ2-2, is DAMVIQNPRYQVTQFGKPVTLSCSQTLNHNVMYWYQQKSSQAPKLLFHYYDKDFNNEADTPDNFQSRRPNTSFCFLDIRSPGLGDTAMYLCATSRDFPVEAGELFFGEGSRLTVL.